This TCR beta chain originates from a study of blood T cell repertoires in COVID-19. The CDR3 is made up of 15 amino acids. The V gene's germline CDR1 is KGHSH and CDR2 LQKENI. V was pared by 0 bases and J by 0 bases, with 8 bases between. Sequencing used immunoSEQ multiplex PCR; TCRdb keeps in-frame clones, though not all of them. The table includes 200,000 or so clones, approximately 82% detected once. The sample taken for sequencing was peripheral blood. This TCR was sampled from a man aged 35 to 55 who had recovered from COVID-19. The chain is built from TRBV18 and TRBJ2-5; D gene ambiguous. In nucleotides, the CDR3 is TGTGCCAGCTCACCACCGGTCGCGTACCAAGAGACCCAGTACTTC. Protein product: CASSPPVAYQETQYF. Supplemented by reference TRBV18 and TRBJ2-5, the full variable domain reads NAGVMQNPRHLVRRRGQEARLRCSPMKGHSHVYWYRQLPEEGLKFMVYLQKENIIDESGMPKERFSAEFPKEGPSILRIQQVVRGDSAAYFCASSPPVAYQETQYFGPGTRLLVL.